The source of this T cell receptor (beta chain) is a study of tumour-infiltrating T cells in Burkitt lymphoma (dated by TCRdb to about 2020). Concerning the study at large: TCR repertoire data were correlated with clinical outcome; productive clonality predicted overall and progression-free survival, independent of established prognosticators including age at diagnosis.

The method was the immunoSEQ multiplex PCR assay. Entries here come from immuneACCESS through TCRdb and include only in-frame sequences with V and J called. Some clones fail to appear in such tables; in the studies checked, an unresolved V gene covers under half of the shortfall, and the cause of the remainder is unknown. This sample comprises roughly 9,100 clones, 62% of them detected only once. Of the sample, approximately 6% falls within the top ten clones. CDR1 GTSNPN and CDR2 SVGIG are derived from the germline V gene (reference sequence). The cysteine opens and the phenylalanine closes a CDR3 of 13 amino acids. The retained sequence is limited to the CDR3, 39 bases, with the frame set at the first base. V is cut back by 8 bases and J by 0 bases, with 3 bases in the junction unmatched. This clone showed up just once. Its antigen target is currently unknown. No base qualities exist here, and no much larger clone lies one base off it.

The sequencing sample was made of tumor tissue. This TCR came from a human donor with diffuse large B-cell lymphoma. Recombination joined TRBV30 with TRBJ2-7; 11 central nucleotides agree with TRBD2. CDR3 sequence: CAGSGGVSYEQYF. In nucleotide form, the sequence is TGTGCCGGTAGCGGGGGGGTCTCCTACGAGCAGTACTTC.